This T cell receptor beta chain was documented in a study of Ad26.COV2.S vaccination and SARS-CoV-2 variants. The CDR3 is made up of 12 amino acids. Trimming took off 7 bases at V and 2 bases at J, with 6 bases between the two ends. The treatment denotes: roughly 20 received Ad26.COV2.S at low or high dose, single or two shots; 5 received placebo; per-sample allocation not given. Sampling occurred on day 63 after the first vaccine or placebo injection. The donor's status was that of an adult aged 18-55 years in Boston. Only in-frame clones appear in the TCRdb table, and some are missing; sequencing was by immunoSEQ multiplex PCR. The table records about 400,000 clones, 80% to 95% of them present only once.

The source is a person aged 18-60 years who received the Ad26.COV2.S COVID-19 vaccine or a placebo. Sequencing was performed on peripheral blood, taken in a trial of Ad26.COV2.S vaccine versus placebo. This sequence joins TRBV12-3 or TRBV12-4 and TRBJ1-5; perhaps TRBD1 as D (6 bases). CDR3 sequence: CASNRGNQPQHF. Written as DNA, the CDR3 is TGTGCCAGCAACAGGGGCAATCAGCCCCAGCATTTT.